This TCR beta chain originates from a study of T cell clones after liver transplantation (dated by TCRdb to 2018 to 2020). In terms of the full investigation: ITN030ST, the source of the samples, was a randomized trial that attempted immunosuppression withdrawal within 2 years of liver transplantation. The study cohort included 8 liver transplant recipients, of whom 3 were classified as tolerant and 5 as non-tolerant. Third party-reactive TCRbeta sequences were also identified from pre-transplant MLRs to serve as an antigen-independent comparator for donor-reactive sequences. Blood samples were collected pre-transplant, pre-randomization before withdrawal, and post-randomization after either complete withdrawal or failed withdrawal. After a pre-transplant mixed lymphocyte reaction, TCRbeta sequencing was used to pinpoint donor-reactive T cell clones, which were subsequently tracked in post-transplant blood. Until randomization at 12-24 months post-transplant, subjects were given standard immunosuppression, with no induction therapy. To count as tolerant, a recipient had to stay completely off immunosuppression for at least one year without liver enzymes climbing beyond twice the upper limit of normal. Of the eight recipients, a few were HCV-positive, while the remaining recipients had been transplanted for non-autoimmune, non-viral indications. What the work shows at the level of the full study, not this receptor alone: Since no allograft tissue specimens were available, donor-reactive T cells may have migrated into the graft instead of being deleted. A significant post-transplant decrease in circulating donor-reactive CD4 TCRbeta sequences was observed in most of the 8 subjects, irrespective of tolerance or HCV status. Low numbers of available donor cells limited the measurable donor-reactive repertoire in a couple of subjects. After accounting for repertoire turnover, donor-reactive detection was significantly reduced in 7 of 8 subjects for CD4 and 8 of 8 for CD8. Conclusions were preliminary, limited by small, heterogeneous patient numbers and non-standardized post-transplant time points. The decline in donor-reactive sequences exceeded the decline in third party-reactive sequences, suggesting partial antigen-specific deletion that was unrelated to withdrawal success.

Frozen genomic DNA underwent high-throughput TCRbeta CDR3 sequencing by immunoSEQ, including PCR amplification, mapping, bias correction and internal controls. From the authors' description of their analysis: Productive rearrangements were kept, and unique TCRbeta sequences were defined by CDR3 nucleotide sequence plus V and J gene. A sequence counted as donor-reactive only if the sequence showed at least 5-fold expansion in CFSE-low cells compared with unstimulated pre-transplant cells and had a frequency of at least 0.01%. Per-subject minimum frequency thresholds, based on the lowest-template unstimulated sample, ensured at least 90% detection power. Jensen-Shannon divergence between the top 1000 TCRbeta sequences post-transplant and pre-transplant was used to measure repertoire turnover. Two-sided Fisher's exact tests were used to test for changes in how often donor-reactive sequences were detected. TCRdb mirrors the immuneACCESS table, restricted to in-frame sequences. Some clones are absent from its copies; in checked studies, under half trace to an unresolved V gene, and the reason for the others is unknown. Clone size and the V and J calls come from that table; the DNA yielded D and trimming. The sample contains under 35,000 clones, around 94% of them found a single time. Clones ranked in the top ten supply roughly a quarter of the sample.

A remark on this clone: Its specific antigen is unknown. Qualities for individual bases were not recorded, and no much larger clone is one base off.

The CDR3 holds 14 amino acids from the cysteine to the phenylalanine. Only the CDR3 DNA stays, 42 bases, in frame from base 1. The germline V gene (reference sequence) specifies MNHEY as CDR1 and SMNVEV as CDR2. Trimmed from V: 5 bases; trimmed from J: 6 bases; junction bases lacking a gene match: 4. Unstimulated PBMCs, after thawing, were stained for CD3, CD4 and CD8 and then FACS-sorted into CD3+CD4+ and CD3+CD8+ populations. All 8 studied subjects were randomized to immunosuppression withdrawal. The Qiagen DNeasy Blood and Tissue Kit was used for isolation of genomic DNA. The receptor chain draws on TRBV27 and TRBJ1-2; 12 junctional bases match TRBD1. This TCR came from a human patient who received a liver transplant. After a transplant, not all T cells may be the patient's own; some may come from the graft donor. The sequences come from CD8+ T cells from blood, collected 12 months after liver transplant. This receptor has the CDR3 CASSEGQGADGYTF. The sequenced DNA is TGTGCCAGCAGTGAGGGACAGGGGGCCGATGGCTACACCTTC.